Detailed here is one T cell receptor beta chain. As yet, its antigen is unknown. The source of the sample is a study of T cells in Graves' hyperthyroidism and ophthalmopathy. V lost 5 bases to trimming and J lost 6 bases; unmatched junction nucleotides: 10. Germline V lookup: CDR1 MGHRA, CDR2 YSYEKL. The CDR3 spans 16 residues. Overall study results and limits: Most thyroid clonotypes expanded above 0.001 were also detected in blood.

Amplification of TCR beta CDR3 regions used RNA as the template. TCR CDR3 underwent first-round RT-PCR with the HTBI primer set. TCRdb re-analysed the multiplex PCR reads in MiXCR, keeping a single row per CDR3 protein. The repertoire holds 250,000 to 300,000 distinct CDR3 sequences, with 10% to 15% as singletons. The clonotype originates from a woman in her twenties or thirties with Graves' hyperthyroidism that later progressed to Graves' ophthalmopathy. Sequencing was performed on blood. The rearrangement uses TRBV4-1 and TRBJ2-7; 13 bases match TRBD2. CDR3 sequence (DNA): TGCGCCAGCAGCGTGGGACTAGCGGGAATGGGGGCCGAGCAGTACTTC. Translated: CASSVGLAGMGAEQYF.